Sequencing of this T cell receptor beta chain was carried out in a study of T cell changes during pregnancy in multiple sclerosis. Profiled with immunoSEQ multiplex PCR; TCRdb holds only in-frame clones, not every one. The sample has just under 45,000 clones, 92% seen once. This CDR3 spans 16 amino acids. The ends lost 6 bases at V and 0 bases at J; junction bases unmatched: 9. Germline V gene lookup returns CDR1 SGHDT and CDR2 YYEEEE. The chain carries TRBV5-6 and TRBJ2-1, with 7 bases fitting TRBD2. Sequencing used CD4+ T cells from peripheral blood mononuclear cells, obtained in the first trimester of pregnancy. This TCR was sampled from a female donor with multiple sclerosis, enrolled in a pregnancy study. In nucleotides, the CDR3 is TGTGCCAGCATCCTCGGACTAGTGGGCTCCTACAATGAGCAGTTCTTC. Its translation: CASILGLVGSYNEQFF.